Shown below are 11 T cell receptor beta chains from a single sample sequenced in a study of beta chain features in type 1 diabetes. Expressed TCRB transcripts got sequenced, as all isolated RNA was reverse transcribed. Assay: immunoSEQ multiplex PCR; the TCRdb copy retains only in-frame clones and omits some. In the table there are 200,000 to 300,000 clones, roughly 22% of which are singletons. Study findings and constraints: TCRB CDR3s were moderately but significantly shorter in Type 1 diabetes patients in all four CD4+ subsets.

For these receptors, no antigen is known. The sequencing input was naive CD4+ T cells from blood. Receptors were obtained from a middle-aged woman with type 1 diabetes.

CDR3 in DNA: TGTGCCAGCAGCCTGGACAGAGGCGGCTACACCTTC. This codes for CASSLDRGGYTF. The chain employs TRBV7-2 and TRBJ1-2; TRBD1 might be the D (6 bases). Per the germline V gene, CDR1 is SGHTA and CDR2 is FQGNSA. Trimming left V 5 bases short and J 8 bases short, with 12 bases between. This CDR3 contains 12 residues.

This chain connects TRBV20-1 to TRBJ1-2; D gene unclear. The CDR3 contains 11 residues. Germline V CDR1 and CDR2: DFQATT, SNEGSKA (reference sequence). Trimming removed 0 bases from V and 8 bases from J, with 7 bases in between. The CDR3 reads CSARDQRGYTF. Here the CDR3 DNA reads TGCAGTGCTAGAGATCAGCGGGGCTACACCTTC.

This chain connects TRBV27 to TRBJ2-5; D not certain. This CDR3 is 14 amino acids long. Germline V gives CDR1 MNHEY, CDR2 SMNVEV (reference sequence). The V and J ends lost 0 bases and 0 bases respectively, with 5 bases between them. The DNA of the CDR3 is TGTGCCAGCAGTTTATCGAGGAACCAAGAGACCCAGTACTTC. Protein product: CASSLSRNQETQYF.

This clone appeared a few times. This sequence joins TRBV5-1 and TRBJ2-7, with TRBD1 matching over 8 bases. The germline gives CDR1 SGHRS, CDR2 YFSETQ. J gave up 6 bases and V 4 bases, and 9 bases lay outside the gene matches. CDR3 length: 14 amino acids. The CDR3 reads CASSPGQGISEQYF. In DNA form, the CDR3 reads TGCGCCAGCAGCCCAGGACAGGGAATTTCCGAGCAGTACTTC.

In this sample, this clone turned up once. CDR3 in amino acids: CASSLAGSDGEKLFF. CDR3 nucleotide sequence: TGCGCCAGCAGCTTGGCTGGCAGCGACGGGGAAAAACTGTTTTTT. This chain links TRBV5-1 with TRBJ1-4; D is undetermined. Trimming cost V 0 bases and J 8 bases, with 14 bases left between them. Germline CDR1 SGHRS, CDR2 YFSETQ. This CDR3 contains 15 residues.

The CDR3 bases are TGCGCCAGCAGCAACGCCCCCGGGACAGCTCTCTCTGGGGCCAACGTCCTGACTTTC. It specifies CASSNAPGTALSGANVLTF. The chain recombines TRBV5-1 with TRBJ2-6, with 7 bases aligning to TRBD1. From germline, CDR1 is SGHRS and CDR2 YFSETQ. The length of the CDR3 is 19 residues. The junction had 13 bases not matched to a gene; V was cut back by 4 bases and J by 0 bases.

This clone has a handful of counts. This chain uses TRBV7-9 with TRBJ2-1, with TRBD2 matching over 9 bases. V shed 1 base and J 9 bases; nucleotides not matched to a gene: 4. The CDR3 has 14 amino acids. Germline V gene lookup returns CDR1 SEHNR and CDR2 FQNEAQ (reference sequence). CDR3 protein: CASSLVAGAGEQFF. The CDR3 coding sequence is TGTGCCAGCAGCTTAGTAGCGGGAGCTGGTGAGCAGTTCTTC.

V is TRBV27 and J is TRBJ2-3; D might be TRBD1 (6 bases). CDR3 length: 14 amino acids. Germline values: CDR1 MNHEY, CDR2 SMNVEV (reference sequence). The germline V and J ends were trimmed by 4 bases and 2 bases, with 10 bases remaining between them. CDR3 in amino acids: CASSSGQITDTQYF. The CDR3 DNA is TGTGCCAGCAGTTCAGGACAGATCACAGATACGCAGTATTTT.

This clone was observed a few times. The CDR3 reads CASRQTGSGAFF. The CDR3 DNA is TGTGCCAGCAGGCAGACAGGCTCGGGGGCTTTCTTT. The rearrangement joins TRBV7-6 to TRBJ1-1; D might be TRBD1 (6 bases). Trimming stripped 6 bases from V and 11 bases from J, with 16 bases between. CDR3 length equals 12 residues. Per germline, CDR1 SGHVS and CDR2 FNYEAQ.

This clone was seen a handful of times. The chain couples TRBV30 to TRBJ2-1, with D perhaps matching TRBD1 (5 bases). The CDR3 extends over 12 amino acids. Per the germline V gene, CDR1 is GTSNPN and CDR2 is SVGIG (reference sequence). Trimming pared 0 bases from V and 10 bases from J, leaving 10 bases between. CDR3 protein: CAWSVWTFEQFF. CDR3 in DNA: TGTGCCTGGAGTGTTTGGACATTCGAGCAGTTCTTC.

The gene calls are TRBV6-6 and TRBJ1-1; no firm D call. CDR3 length: 11 residues. Germline V gene data show CDR1 as MNHNY and CDR2 as SVGAGI (reference sequence). V gave up 7 bases and J gave up 7 bases, with 10 bases separating them. CDR3 protein: CASTERVEAFF. CDR3 in DNA: TGTGCCAGCACCGAGAGGGTTGAAGCTTTCTTT.